What follows describes a single T cell receptor (beta chain). The target antigen is unknown. Germline trimming cut 4 bases from V and 3 bases from J; bases unmatched to any gene: 4. In germline, CDR1 is LNHNV, CDR2 YYDKDF (reference sequence). The CDR3 consists of 14 residues. PCR employed 60 Vbeta and 13 Jbeta primers. Assay used: immunoSEQ multiplex PCR; TCRdb lists only in-frame clones, some missing. Here the sample spans about 150,000 clones, 75% to 85% being singletons. The data derive from a study of cytomegalovirus exposure and HLA in healthy donors. Study findings and constraints: Previously analyzed data showed that most TCR beta V segments were productive at a frequency of about 90% or about 30%. A missense variant in DCLRE1C was later tied to TCR beta V- and J-gene trimming.

This rearrangement joins TRBV15 to TRBJ1-1; 8 bases agree with TRBD1. The TCR comes from a human donor in good health. Sequenced: PBMCs. CDR3 in amino acids: CATSTDRGDTEAFF. The CDR3 DNA follows: TGTGCCACCAGCACTGACAGGGGAGACACTGAAGCTTTCTTT.